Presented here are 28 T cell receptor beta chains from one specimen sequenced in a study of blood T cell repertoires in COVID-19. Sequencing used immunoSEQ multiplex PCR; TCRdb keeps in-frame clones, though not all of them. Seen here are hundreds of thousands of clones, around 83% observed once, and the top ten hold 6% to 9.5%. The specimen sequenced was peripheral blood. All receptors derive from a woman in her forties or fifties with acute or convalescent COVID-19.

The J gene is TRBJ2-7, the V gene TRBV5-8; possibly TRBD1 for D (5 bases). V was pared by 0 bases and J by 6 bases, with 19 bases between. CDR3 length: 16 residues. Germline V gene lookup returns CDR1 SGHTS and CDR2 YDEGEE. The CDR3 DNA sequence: TGTGCCAGCAGCTTGGTCCTCAGGGCGACCCACTGCGAGCAGTACTTC. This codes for CASSLVLRATHCEQYF.

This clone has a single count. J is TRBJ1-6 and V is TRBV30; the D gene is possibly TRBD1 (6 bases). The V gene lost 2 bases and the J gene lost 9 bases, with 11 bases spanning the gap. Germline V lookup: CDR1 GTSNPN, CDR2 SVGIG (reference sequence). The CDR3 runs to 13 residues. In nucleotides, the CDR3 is TGTGCCTGGAGTAGCAGGGGATCTTCACCCCTCCACTTT. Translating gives CAWSSRGSSPLHF.

DNA for the CDR3: TGTGCCAGCAGCCAAGGTATTAGCGGGAGATCCTACGAGCAGTACTTC. It encodes CASSQGISGRSYEQYF. The chain employs TRBV3-1 (or the pseudogene TRBV3-2) and TRBJ2-7, with 9 bases that match TRBD2. This CDR3 has 16 residues. Trimming removed 1 base from V and 1 base from J; junction bases left unmatched: 5. Germline V gene data show CDR1 as LGHDT and CDR2 as YNNKEL (reference sequence).

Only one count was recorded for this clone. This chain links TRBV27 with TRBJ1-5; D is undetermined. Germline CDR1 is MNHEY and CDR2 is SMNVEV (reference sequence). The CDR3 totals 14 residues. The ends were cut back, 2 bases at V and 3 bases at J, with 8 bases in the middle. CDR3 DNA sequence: TGTGCCAGCAGTTTAACCGGTTACAATCAGCCCCAGCATTTT. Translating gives CASSLTGYNQPQHF.

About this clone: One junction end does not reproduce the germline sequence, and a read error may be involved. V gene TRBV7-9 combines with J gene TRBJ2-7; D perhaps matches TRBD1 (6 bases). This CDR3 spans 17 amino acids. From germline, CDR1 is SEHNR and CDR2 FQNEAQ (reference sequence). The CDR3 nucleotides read TGTGCCAGCAGCTTAGATCTGGCAGGGGTCGCTACCTACGAGCAGCACTTC. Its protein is CASSLDLAGVATYEQHF.

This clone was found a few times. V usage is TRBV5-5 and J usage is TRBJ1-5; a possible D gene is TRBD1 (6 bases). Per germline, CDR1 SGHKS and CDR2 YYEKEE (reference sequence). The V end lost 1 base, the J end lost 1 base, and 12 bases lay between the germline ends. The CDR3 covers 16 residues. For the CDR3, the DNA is TGTGCCAGCAGCTTGCGGGGGGCGCAGAGCAATCAGCCCCAGCATTTT. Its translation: CASSLRGAQSNQPQHF.

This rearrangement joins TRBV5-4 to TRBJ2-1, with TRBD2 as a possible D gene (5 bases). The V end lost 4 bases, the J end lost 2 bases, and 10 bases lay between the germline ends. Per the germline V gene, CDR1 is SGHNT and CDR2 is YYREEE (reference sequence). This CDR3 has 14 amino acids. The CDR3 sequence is CASSPPGTYNEQFF. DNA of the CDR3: TGTGCCAGCAGCCCGCCGGGAACCTACAATGAGCAGTTCTTC.

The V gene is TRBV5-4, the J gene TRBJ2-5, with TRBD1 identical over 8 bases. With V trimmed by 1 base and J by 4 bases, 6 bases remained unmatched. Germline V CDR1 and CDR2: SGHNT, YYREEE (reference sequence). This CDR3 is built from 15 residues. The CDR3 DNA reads TGTGCCAGCAGCTTGCGTCAGGGGGCTTCAGAGACCCAGTACTTC. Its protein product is CASSLRQGASETQYF.

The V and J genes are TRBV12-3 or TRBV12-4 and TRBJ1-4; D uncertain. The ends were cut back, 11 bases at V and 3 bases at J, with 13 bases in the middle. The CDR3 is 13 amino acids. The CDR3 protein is CAGTVLPNEKLFF. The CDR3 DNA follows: TGTGCCGGAACAGTCCTCCCTAATGAAAAACTGTTTTTT.

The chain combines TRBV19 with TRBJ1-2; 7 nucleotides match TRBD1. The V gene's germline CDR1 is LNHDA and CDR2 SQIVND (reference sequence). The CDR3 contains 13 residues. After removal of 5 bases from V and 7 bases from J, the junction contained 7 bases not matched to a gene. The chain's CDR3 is CASSRDSPSGYTF. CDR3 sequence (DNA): TGTGCCAGTAGTCGGGACAGCCCCTCTGGCTACACCTTC. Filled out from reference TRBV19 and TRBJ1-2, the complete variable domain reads DGGITQSPKYLFRKEGQNVTLSCEQNLNHDAMYWYRQDPGQGLRLIYYSQIVNDFQKGDIAEGYSVSREKKESFPLTVTSAQKNPTAFYLCASSRDSPSGYTFGSGTRLTVV.

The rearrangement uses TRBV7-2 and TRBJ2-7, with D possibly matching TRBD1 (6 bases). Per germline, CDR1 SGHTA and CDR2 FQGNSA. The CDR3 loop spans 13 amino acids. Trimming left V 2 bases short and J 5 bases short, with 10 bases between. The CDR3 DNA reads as TGTGCCAGCAGCTTAAACAGGGACGACGAGCAGTACTTC. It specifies CASSLNRDDEQYF.

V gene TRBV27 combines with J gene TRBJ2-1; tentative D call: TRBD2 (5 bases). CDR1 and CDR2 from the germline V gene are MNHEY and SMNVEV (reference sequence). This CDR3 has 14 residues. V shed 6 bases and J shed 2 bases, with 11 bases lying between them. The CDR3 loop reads CASRGAVPYNEQFF. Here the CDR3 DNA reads TGTGCCAGCAGGGGAGCGGTCCCCTACAATGAGCAGTTCTTC.

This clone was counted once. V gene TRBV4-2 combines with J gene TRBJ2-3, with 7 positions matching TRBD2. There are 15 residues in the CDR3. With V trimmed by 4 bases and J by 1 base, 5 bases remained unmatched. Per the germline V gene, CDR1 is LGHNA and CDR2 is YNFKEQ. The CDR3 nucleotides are TGTGCCAGCAGCCCACTAGCGACCGGCACAGATACGCAGTATTTT. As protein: CASSPLATGTDTQYF.

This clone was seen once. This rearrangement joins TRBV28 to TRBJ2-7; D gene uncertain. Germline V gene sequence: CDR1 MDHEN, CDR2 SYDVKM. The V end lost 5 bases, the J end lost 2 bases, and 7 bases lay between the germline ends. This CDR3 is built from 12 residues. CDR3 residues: CASSQTAYEQYF. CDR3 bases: TGTGCCAGCAGTCAAACGGCCTACGAGCAGTACTTC. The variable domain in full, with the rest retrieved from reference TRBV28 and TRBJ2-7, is DVKVTQSSRYLVKRTGEKVFLECVQDMDHENMFWYRQDPGLGLRLIYFSYDVKMKEKGDIPEGYSVSREKKERFSLILESASTNQTSMYLCASSQTAYEQYFGPGTRLTVT.

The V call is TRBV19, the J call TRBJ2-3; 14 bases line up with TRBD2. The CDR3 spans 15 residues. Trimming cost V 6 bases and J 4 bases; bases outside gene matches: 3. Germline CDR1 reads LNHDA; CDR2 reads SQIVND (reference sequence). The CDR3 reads CASRGLAGVSDTQYF. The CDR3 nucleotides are TGTGCCAGTAGGGGACTAGCGGGGGTCTCAGATACGCAGTATTTT.

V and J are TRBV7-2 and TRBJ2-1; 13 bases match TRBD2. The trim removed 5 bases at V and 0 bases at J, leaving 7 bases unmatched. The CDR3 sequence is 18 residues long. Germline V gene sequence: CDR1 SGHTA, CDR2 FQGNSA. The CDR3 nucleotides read TGTGCCAGCAGCGAGGGACTAGCGGGGTTTACCTCCTACAATGAGCAGTTCTTC. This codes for CASSEGLAGFTSYNEQFF.

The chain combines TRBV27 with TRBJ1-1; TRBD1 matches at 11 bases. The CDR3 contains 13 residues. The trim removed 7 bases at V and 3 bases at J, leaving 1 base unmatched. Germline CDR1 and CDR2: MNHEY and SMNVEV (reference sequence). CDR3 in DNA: TGTGCCAGCACGGACAGGGGGCACACTGAAGCTTTCTTT. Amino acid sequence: CASTDRGHTEAFF.

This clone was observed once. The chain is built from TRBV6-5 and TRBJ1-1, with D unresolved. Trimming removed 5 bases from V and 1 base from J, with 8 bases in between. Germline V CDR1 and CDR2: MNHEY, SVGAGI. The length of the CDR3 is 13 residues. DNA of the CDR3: TGTGCCAGCAGTCCTACCCAGAACACTGAAGCTTTCTTT. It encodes CASSPTQNTEAFF.

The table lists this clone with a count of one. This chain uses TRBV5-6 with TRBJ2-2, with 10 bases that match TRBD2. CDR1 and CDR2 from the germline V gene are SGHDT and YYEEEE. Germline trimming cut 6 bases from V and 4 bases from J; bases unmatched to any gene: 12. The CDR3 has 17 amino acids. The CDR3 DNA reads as TGTGCCAGCACCCTCGGGCTAGCGGGAGCGGGCACCGGGGAGCTGTTTTTT. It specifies CASTLGLAGAGTGELFF.

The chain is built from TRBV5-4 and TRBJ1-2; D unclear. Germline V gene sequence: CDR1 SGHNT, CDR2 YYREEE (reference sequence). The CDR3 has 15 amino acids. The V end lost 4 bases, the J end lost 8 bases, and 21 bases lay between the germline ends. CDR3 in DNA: TGTGCCAGCAGCGACACCGGCACCTTAGATAGGGGCTACACCTTC. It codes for CASSDTGTLDRGYTF.

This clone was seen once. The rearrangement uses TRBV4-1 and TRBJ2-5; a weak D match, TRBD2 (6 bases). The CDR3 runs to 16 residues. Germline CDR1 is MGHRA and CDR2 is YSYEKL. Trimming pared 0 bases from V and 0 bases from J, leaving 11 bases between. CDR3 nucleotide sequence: TGCGCCAGCAGCCAAGACTGGGAGGTTAACCAAGAGACCCAGTACTTC. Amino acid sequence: CASSQDWEVNQETQYF.

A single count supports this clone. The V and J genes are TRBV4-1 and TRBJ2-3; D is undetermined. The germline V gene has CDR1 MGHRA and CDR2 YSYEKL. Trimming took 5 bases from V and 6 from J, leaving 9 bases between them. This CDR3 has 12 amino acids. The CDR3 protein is CASSDNVDTQYF. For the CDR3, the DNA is TGCGCCAGCAGCGACAATGTGGATACGCAGTATTTT.

The CDR3 reads CASSPVTGDEKLFF. CDR3 coding DNA: TGCGCCAGCAGCCCCGTTACAGGGGATGAAAAACTGTTTTTT. The gene calls are TRBV4-3 and TRBJ1-4; the match to TRBD1 covers 7 bases. The CDR3 extends over 14 amino acids. V lost 4 bases to trimming and J lost 6 bases; unmatched junction nucleotides: 5. Germline V CDR1 and CDR2: LGHNA, YSLEER.

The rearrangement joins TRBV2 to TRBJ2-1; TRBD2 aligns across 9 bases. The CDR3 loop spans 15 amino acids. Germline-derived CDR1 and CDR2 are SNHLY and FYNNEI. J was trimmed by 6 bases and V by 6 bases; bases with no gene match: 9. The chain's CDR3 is CASRGMAGGFNEQFF. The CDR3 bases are TGTGCCAGCAGGGGGATGGCGGGAGGGTTCAATGAGCAGTTCTTC. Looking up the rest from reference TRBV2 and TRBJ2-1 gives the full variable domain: EPEVTQTPSHQVTQMGQEVILRCVPISNHLYFYWYRQILGQKVEFLVSFYNNEISEKSEIFDDQFSVERPDGSNFTLKIRSTKLEDSAMYFCASRGMAGGFNEQFFGPGTRLTVL.

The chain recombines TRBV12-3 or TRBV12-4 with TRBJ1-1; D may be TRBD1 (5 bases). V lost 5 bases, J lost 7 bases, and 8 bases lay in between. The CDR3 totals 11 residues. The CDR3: CASSRQFEAFF. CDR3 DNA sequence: TGTGCCAGCAGTAGACAGTTTGAAGCTTTCTTT.

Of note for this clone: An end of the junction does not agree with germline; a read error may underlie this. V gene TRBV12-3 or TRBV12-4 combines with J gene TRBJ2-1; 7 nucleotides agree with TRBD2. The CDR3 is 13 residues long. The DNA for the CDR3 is TGTGCCAGCAGCCTAGGTATAGCGGGCGGGGCGATCTTC. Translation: CASSLGIAGGAIF.

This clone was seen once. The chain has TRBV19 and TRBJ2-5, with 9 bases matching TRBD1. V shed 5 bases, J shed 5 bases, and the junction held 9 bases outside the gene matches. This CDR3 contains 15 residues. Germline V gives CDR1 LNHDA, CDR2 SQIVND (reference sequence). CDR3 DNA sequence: TGTGCCAGTAGTGTAGGGACAGGGAGAAGGGAGACCCAGTACTTC. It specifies CASSVGTGRRETQYF.

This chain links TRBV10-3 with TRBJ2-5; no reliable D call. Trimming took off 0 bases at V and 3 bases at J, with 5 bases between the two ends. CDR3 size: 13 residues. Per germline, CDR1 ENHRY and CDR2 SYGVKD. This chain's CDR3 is CAISESIEETQYF. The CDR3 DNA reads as TGTGCCATCAGTGAGTCAATAGAAGAGACCCAGTACTTC.